Described below is a single T cell receptor beta chain sequence and its context. The source of the sample is a study of blood T cell repertoires in COVID-19. Study information: Acute-phase and convalescent COVID-19 samples originated in the United States, Italy and Spain. From T cells, B-cell-depleted T cells, or PBMCs came the material, which was cDNA or gDNA.

Authors' methods: Amplified reference gene primers provided the basis for estimating nucleated cell counts. TCRdb keeps only in-frame clones here, not all; method: immunoSEQ multiplex PCR. The V and J calls and the clone size are those of that table, but D and trimming were determined from the DNA. The table lists around 250,000 clones, 86% of them singletons. This CDR3 comprises 15 residues. The V gene's germline CDR1 is MDHEN and CDR2 SYDVKM. Germline trimming cut 5 bases from V and 2 bases from J; bases unmatched to any gene: 7. The receptor comes from a man older than 75 with acute or convalescent COVID-19. This chain joins TRBV28 and TRBJ2-3, with 7 positions matching TRBD1. Sequenced input: peripheral blood. CDR3 coding DNA: TGTGCCAGCAGTCCCCCCGGGACAGTCACAGATACGCAGTATTTT. Its protein is CASSPPGTVTDTQYF.